These 8 T cell receptor beta chains were sequenced from one sample in a study of blood T cell repertoires in COVID-19. TCRdb keeps only in-frame clones here, not all; method: immunoSEQ multiplex PCR. The sample lists roughly 120,000 clones; 85% were seen once. Sequencing was performed on peripheral blood. All receptors come from an elderly man with acute or convalescent COVID-19.

The chain carries TRBV7-2 and TRBJ2-5; D remains unclear. The CDR3 spans 13 residues. V was shortened by 2 bases and J by 1 base, with 5 bases between the two germline ends. The germline CDR1 and CDR2 sequences are SGHTA and FQGNSA. The CDR3 nucleotides are TGTGCCAGCAGCTTATCCCTCCAAGAGACCCAGTACTTC. Amino acids: CASSLSLQETQYF.

The chain has TRBV9 and TRBJ1-2; 12 nucleotides line up with TRBD1. The CDR3 is 16 residues long. With 2 bases clipped from V and 5 bases from J, the junction kept 7 bases outside the gene matches. Germline V gives CDR1 SGDLS, CDR2 YYNGEE. The CDR3 DNA reads as TGTGCCAGCAGCGTGGGTGGGACAGGGGGCTGGTATGGCTACACCTTC. Translating it yields CASSVGGTGGWYGYTF.

The count of this clone is one. The chain combines TRBV5-6 with TRBJ1-5; weak D call: TRBD1 (5 bases). Trimming removed 4 bases at V and 6 bases at J, with 14 bases between. The CDR3 is made up of 14 amino acids. Germline loops: CDR1 SGHDT, CDR2 YYEEEE. The CDR3 DNA sequence: TGTGCCAGCAGCCCGACCAGGGAAGGTCAGCCCCAGCATTTT. As protein: CASSPTREGQPQHF.

The chain carries TRBV7-2 and TRBJ2-7; 8 nucleotides match TRBD2. This CDR3 is built from 16 residues. After removal of 5 bases from V and 0 bases from J, the junction contained 9 bases not matched to a gene. Looked up from germline, CDR1 is SGHTA and CDR2 is FQGNSA. CDR3 sequence: CASSESGGTTSYEQYF. The CDR3 coding sequence is TGTGCCAGCAGCGAAAGCGGGGGAACTACCTCCTACGAGCAGTACTTC.

This chain uses TRBV19 with TRBJ2-3; TRBD1 matches 11 bases. CDR3 length: 15 amino acids. CDR1 LNHDA and CDR2 SQIVND come from the germline V gene (reference sequence). V shed 3 bases and J 6 bases; nucleotides not matched to a gene: 5. The CDR3 region is CASSISGTGGDTQYF. CDR3 sequence (DNA): TGTGCCAGTAGTATTTCAGGGACAGGGGGGGATACGCAGTATTTT.

The rearrangement joins TRBV12-3 or TRBV12-4 to TRBJ2-7, with D possibly being TRBD1 (6 bases). CDR3 length: 13 residues. Trimming removed 6 bases at V and 6 bases at J, with 15 bases between. CDR3 nucleotide sequence: TGTGCCAGCAGGGGGGACATGAATAGCGAGCAGTACTTC. This gives the protein CASRGDMNSEQYF.

The chain links TRBV9 to TRBJ1-1; 8 positions match TRBD1. Germline V lookup: CDR1 SGDLS, CDR2 YYNGEE. Unmatched junction bases numbered 6, after V lost 4 bases and J lost 1 base. There are 15 residues in the CDR3. As DNA, the CDR3 is TGTGCCAGCAGCCTCACCGGGACAGGGAACACTGAAGCTTTCTTT. This gives the protein CASSLTGTGNTEAFF.

The CDR3 protein is CAISGGTGGGYEQYF. In DNA form, the CDR3 reads TGTGCCATCAGCGGGGGGACCGGCGGTGGGTACGAGCAGTACTTC. The chain joins TRBV10-3 to TRBJ2-7; 7 bases are a match to TRBD2. The CDR3 spans 15 residues. Germline V CDR1 and CDR2: ENHRY, SYGVKD. J was trimmed by 4 bases and V by 6 bases; bases with no gene match: 12.